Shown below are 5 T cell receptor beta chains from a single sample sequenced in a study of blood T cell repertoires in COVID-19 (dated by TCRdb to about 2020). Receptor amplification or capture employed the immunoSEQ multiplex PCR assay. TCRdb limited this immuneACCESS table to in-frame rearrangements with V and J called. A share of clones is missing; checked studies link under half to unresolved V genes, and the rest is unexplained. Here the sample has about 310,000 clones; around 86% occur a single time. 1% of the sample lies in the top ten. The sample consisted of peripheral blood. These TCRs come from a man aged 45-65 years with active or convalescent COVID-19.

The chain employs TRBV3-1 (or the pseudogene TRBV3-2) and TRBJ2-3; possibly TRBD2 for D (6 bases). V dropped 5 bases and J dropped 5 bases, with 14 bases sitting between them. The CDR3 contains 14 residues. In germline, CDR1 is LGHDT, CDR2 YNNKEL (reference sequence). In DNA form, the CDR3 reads TGTGCCAGCAGCTCGGGACTTCATGGAGATACGCAGTATTTT. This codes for CASSSGLHGDTQYF.

The CDR3 DNA follows: TGTGCCAGCAGTACAGCGGGGGGGTACTACAATGAGCAGTTCTTC. Translation gives CASSTAGGYYNEQFF. The rearrangement joins TRBV4-2 to TRBJ2-1; 10 bases fit TRBD2. This CDR3 has 15 amino acids. CDR1 and CDR2 from the germline V gene are LGHNA and YNFKEQ. The V gene end was trimmed by 6 bases and the J gene end by 3 bases; junction bases not matched to a gene: 5.

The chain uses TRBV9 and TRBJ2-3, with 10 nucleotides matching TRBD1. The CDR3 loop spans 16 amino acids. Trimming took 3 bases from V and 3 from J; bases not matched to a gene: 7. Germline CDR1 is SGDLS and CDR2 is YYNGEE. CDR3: CASSGWDRGGTDTQYF. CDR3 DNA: TGTGCCAGCAGCGGATGGGACAGGGGCGGGACAGATACGCAGTATTTT.

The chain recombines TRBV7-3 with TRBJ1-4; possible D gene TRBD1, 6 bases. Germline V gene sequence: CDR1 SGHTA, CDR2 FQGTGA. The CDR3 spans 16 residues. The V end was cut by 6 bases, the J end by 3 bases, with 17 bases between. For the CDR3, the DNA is TGTGCCAGCAGTCAACAGGGACCCTTATCTAATGAAAAACTGTTTTTT. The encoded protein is CASSQQGPLSNEKLFF.

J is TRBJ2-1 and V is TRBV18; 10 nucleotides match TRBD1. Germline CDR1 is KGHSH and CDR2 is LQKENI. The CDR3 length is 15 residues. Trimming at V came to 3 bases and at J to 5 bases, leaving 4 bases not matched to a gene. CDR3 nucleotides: TGTGCCAGCTCACCGGGGACAGGGGTAAACAATGAGCAGTTCTTC. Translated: CASSPGTGVNNEQFF.